This is a list of T cell receptor beta chains from one sample in a study of identical twins. TCRdb analysed the 5' RACE reads with MiXCR anew, one entry per CDR3 protein. The table has 600,000 to 800,000 distinct CDR3 sequences, around 21% seen once; the top ten hold approximately 4.3%. The same sample was also studied in work on T cells expressing NK-cell markers.

Sequenced material: PBMCs. Source of these receptors: a woman aged 18-29 years in good health. The CDR3 runs from the conserved cysteine through the conserved F or W. D genes are given only for firm matches. Size tells how often a clone was seen (once, few, many) or the class of an expanded clone, and some rows leave it out.

size | J | D | V | DNA | CDR3
- | TRBJ2-3 | - | TRBV16 | TGTGCCAGCAGCCCTTCGGTAGATACGCAGTATTTT | CASSPSVDTQYF
many | TRBJ2-7 | - | TRBV20-1 | TGCAGTGCTGAAGAACTACTTACCCTCTACGAGCAGTACTTC | CSAEELLTLYEQYF
- | TRBJ2-6 | - | TRBV6-2/TRBV6-3 | TGTGCCATCGGATGGGGAGATTCCGGGGCCAACGTCCTGACTTTC | CAIGWGDSGANVLTF
few | TRBJ2-7 | - | TRBV7-8 | TGTGCCAGCAGCCCGACGAGGACTACCCGCGAGCAGTACTTC | CASSPTRTTREQYF
few | TRBJ1-6 | - | TRBV2 | TGTGCCAGCAGTGTCCGCGGGGGCTCCTATAATTCACCCCTCCACTTT | CASSVRGGSYNSPLHF
few | TRBJ2-2 | - | TRBV2 | TGTGCCAGCAGTGTGGGCCAGAGGAACACCGGGGAGCTGTTTTTT | CASSVGQRNTGELFF
- | TRBJ2-2 | - | TRBV11-2 | TGTGCCAGCAGCTTATTACCTAGAAACACCGGGGAGCTGTTTTTT | CASSLLPRNTGELFF
- | TRBJ2-7 | - | TRBV29-1 | TGCAGCGTTGAAGATTCGGTAAATTCCTCCTACGAGCAGTACTTC | CSVEDSVNSSYEQYF
- | TRBJ1-1 | - | TRBV6-1 | TGTGCCAGCAGTCTGAAGGGTAAGACTGAAGCTTTCTTT | CASSLKGKTEAFF
- | TRBJ2-7 | - | TRBV4-3 | TGCGCCAGCAGCCAAGGTAACAGGAACTCCTACGAGCAGTACTTC | CASSQGNRNSYEQYF
- | TRBJ2-1 | - | TRBV7-7 | TGTGCTAGCAGCATATCCGGGACGAACTCGGATGAGCAGTTCTTC | CASSISGTNSDEQFF
many | TRBJ1-1 | - | TRBV5-8 | TGTGCCAGCAGCTACCCAGGATTGCCTGAAGCTTTCTTT | CASSYPGLPEAFF
few | TRBJ2-3 | - | TRBV20-1 | TGCAGTGCTAGTCCACAGAGAACAGATACGCAGTATTTT | CSASPQRTDTQYF
- | TRBJ1-1 | TRBD1 | TRBV7-9 | TGTGCCAGCAGCCCACGGCAGGGACAGAGTGGTGACACTGAAGCTTTCTTT | CASSPRQGQSGDTEAFF
- | TRBJ1-3 | - | TRBV7-2 | TGTGCCAGCAGCCCGCAAAACACCATATATTTT | CASSPQNTIYF
few | TRBJ2-5 | - | TRBV5-1 | TGCGCCAGCAGCTTGGCAGTTAGCCAAGAGACCCAGTACTTC | CASSLAVSQETQYF
- | TRBJ1-5 | - | TRBV7-6 | TGTGCCAGCAGCCCAAGACCGGCCAAATATCCCCAGCATTTT | CASSPRPAKYPQHF
few | TRBJ2-1 | - | TRBV12-3/TRBV12-4 | TGTGCCAGCAGTTTTCGTGGGGCCTACAATGAGCAGTTCTTC | CASSFRGAYNEQFF
- | TRBJ1-3 | - | TRBV20-1 | TGCAGTGCTAGAGATCGTAGCTCTGGAAACACCATATATTTT | CSARDRSSGNTIYF
many | TRBJ2-7 | - | TRBV12-3/TRBV12-4 | TGTGCCAGCAGTTTTTCGGGACGGCTGACCTACGAGCAGTACTTC | CASSFSGRLTYEQYF
few | TRBJ2-2 | - | TRBV30 | TGTGCCTGGAGGGCTCTGGGGGGTGGGACCGGGGAGCTGTTTTTT | CAWRALGGGTGELFF
- | TRBJ1-1 | - | TRBV7-7 | TGTGCTAGCAGCTTAGCGCGGGGGGGCGAGGACACTGAAGCTTTCTTT | CASSLARGGEDTEAFF
few | TRBJ2-6 | TRBD2 | TRBV10-3 | TGTGCCATCAGTGGAGCCGGGACTAGCGGACCTGGGGCCAACGTCCTGACTTTC | CAISGAGTSGPGANVLTF
few | TRBJ2-2 | - | TRBV12-3/TRBV12-4 | TGTGCCAGCAGCTCGGATTGGGGCACCGGGGAGCTGTTTTTT | CASSSDWGTGELFF
many | TRBJ2-2 | - | TRBV6-5 | TGTGCCAGCAGCATTATCACCGGGGAGCTGTTTTTT | CASSIITGELFF
few | TRBJ1-1 | - | TRBV20-1 | TGCAGTGCTAGAGATTCCCGAGGGGGGGGCACTGAAGCTTTCTTT | CSARDSRGGGTEAFF
few | TRBJ1-1 | - | TRBV11-2 | TGTGCCAGCAGCTTAGCCGGAAACAGGAGGTTTAACACTGAAGCTTTCTTT | CASSLAGNRRFNTEAFF
- | TRBJ2-3 | - | TRBV7-7 | TGTGCCAGCAGTCTCGAGCCTGGAAGCACAGATACGCAGTATTTT | CASSLEPGSTDTQYF
few | TRBJ2-1 | - | TRBV5-1 | TGCGCCAGCAGCTCGAGCCTCGGGCCCTCCTCCTACGGTGAGCAGTTCTTC | CASSSSLGPSSYGEQFF
few | TRBJ1-1 | - | TRBV11-3 | TGTGCCAGCAGCTTAGATCGCATGCGGGACACTGAAGCTTTCTTT | CASSLDRMRDTEAFF
- | TRBJ1-1 | - | TRBV10-3 | TGTGCCAGCTCTATAGACCCGAACACTGAAGCTTTCTTT | CASSIDPNTEAFF
- | TRBJ2-5 | TRBD1 | TRBV27 | TGTGCCAGCAGACCGACAGGGGTTGAGACCCAGTACTTC | CASRPTGVETQYF
- | TRBJ2-7 | - | TRBV7-9 | TGTGCCAGCAGCTTAGCGGCAGGGGCTATCCTATCCTACGAGCAGTACTTC | CASSLAAGAILSYEQYF
- | TRBJ2-2 | - | TRBV12-3/TRBV12-4 | TGTGCCAGCAATTATTTCGGGGAGCTGTTTTTT | CASNYFGELFF
- | TRBJ2-3 | TRBD2 | TRBV5-1 | TGCGCCAGCAGCTTGGGGCGTACTAGGAGCGGGGTTGCAGATACGCAGTATTTT | CASSLGRTRSGVADTQYF
few | TRBJ2-1 | - | TRBV27 | TGTGCCAGCAGCCGCGACCGCGCCATCCGGCAGTTCTTC | CASSRDRAIRQFF
- | TRBJ1-1 | - | TRBV20-1 | TGCAGTGCTAGAGATCTCGGGGCTGAAGCTTTCTTT | CSARDLGAEAFF